This is a list of T cell receptor beta chains from one sample in a study of cytomegalovirus exposure and HLA in healthy donors. Using immunoSEQ multiplex PCR, the repertoire was profiled, and TCRdb retains in-frame clones only, with some absent. The table includes tens of thousands of clones, 92% detected once. The source material was PBMCs. These receptors originate from a man between 18 and 29 years old in good health and CMV-seronegative. Each CDR3 is given with its conserved first and last residue. The order of the fields is J gene, D gene, clone size, V gene, CDR3 protein, CDR3 DNA. A D gene is named only where the DNA matches it firmly. Rows give clone size only sometimes, using once, few, many, or a class for an expanded clone.

>TRBJ2-2|NA|NA|TRBV7-9
CASNRRGRGANTGELFF
TGTGCCAGCAATCGGAGGGGGCGGGGCGCGAACACCGGGGAGCTGTTTTTT
>TRBJ2-1|TRBD1|NA|TRBV19
CASSIGSWGQGVQFF
TGTGCCAGTAGTATAGGTAGTTGGGGACAGGGGGTGCAGTTCTTC
>TRBJ1-5|TRBD1|NA|TRBV2
CASSEGQGASQPQHF
TGTGCCAGCAGTGAGGGACAGGGGGCTAGTCAGCCCCAGCATTTT
>TRBJ2-1|NA|NA|TRBV6-4
CASSVNSYNEQFF
TGTGCCAGCAGTGTAAACTCCTACAATGAGCAGTTCTTC
>TRBJ1-3|NA|NA|TRBV6-1
CASSPQSGNTIYF
TGTGCCAGCAGCCCCCAGTCCGGAAACACCATATATTTT
>TRBJ1-1|NA|NA|TRBV6-4
CASRLVPGGGEAFF
TGTGCCAGCAGACTTGTTCCGGGAGGCGGAGAAGCTTTCTTT
>TRBJ2-7|TRBD2|NA|TRBV19
CASSFLGGAGANEQYF
TGTGCCAGTAGCTTCCTGGGAGGAGCGGGAGCCAACGAGCAGTACTTC
>TRBJ1-5|NA|NA|TRBV28
CASSYSGSQPQHF
TGTGCCAGCAGTTATTCTGGGAGCCAGCCCCAGCATTTT
>TRBJ2-1|NA|NA|TRBV6-1
CASSEAVSYNEQFF
TGTGCCAGCAGTGAGGCGGTCTCCTACAATGAGCAGTTCTTC
>TRBJ1-5|TRBD1|once|TRBV10-3
CATRDSLDQPQHF
TGTGCCACCCGGGACAGCCTCGATCAGCCCCAGCATTTT
>TRBJ2-1|NA|NA|TRBV5-5
CASKPTSPGRAYEQFF
TGTGCCAGTAAGCCGACGTCTCCGGGCAGGGCGTACGAGCAGTTCTTC
>TRBJ2-1|TRBD2|NA|TRBV5-1
CASSSGASGRRNEQFF
TGCGCCAGCAGCTCTGGGGCTAGCGGGAGAAGGAATGAGCAGTTCTTC
>TRBJ2-3|TRBD1|medium-sized|TRBV28
CASRTIMGGTGTDTQYF
TGTGCCAGCAGGACAATTATGGGAGGGACAGGGACAGATACGCAGTATTTT
>TRBJ2-5|TRBD2|once|TRBV7-2
CASSLGGGRGKETQYF
TGTGCCAGCAGCTTAGGTGGCGGGAGGGGGAAGGAGACCCAGTACTTC
>TRBJ1-5|TRBD1|NA|TRBV10-2
CASGTGYQPQHF
TGCGCCAGCGGGACAGGTTATCAGCCCCAGCATTTT
>TRBJ2-7|NA|few|TRBV11-3
CASSPTSNEIYEQYF
TGTGCCAGCAGTCCAACTAGCAACGAGATATACGAGCAGTACTTC
>TRBJ1-1|NA|NA|TRBV5-1
CASSLETGNTEAFF
TGCGCCAGCAGCTTGGAGACAGGGAACACTGAAGCTTTCTTT
>TRBJ2-7|TRBD2|NA|TRBV28
CASSLRASGAYEQYF
TGTGCCAGCAGTTTAAGGGCTAGCGGTGCCTACGAGCAGTACTTC
>TRBJ1-1|NA|NA|TRBV30
CAWSYRRGRLNTEAFF
TGTGCCTGGAGTTACCGACGGGGGAGGTTGAACACTGAAGCTTTCTTT
>TRBJ2-5|TRBD2|NA|TRBV5-1
CASSSSSGSETQYF
TGCGCCAGCAGCAGCAGTAGCGGGTCAGAGACCCAGTACTTC
>TRBJ2-7|TRBD2|NA|TRBV6-5
CASSPLSGSLGEQYF
TGTGCCAGCAGCCCCCTTAGCGGGAGTCTCGGCGAGCAGTACTTC
>TRBJ1-1|NA|few|TRBV2
CASSFDRANTEAFF
TGTGCCAGCAGTTTTGACAGAGCGAACACTGAAGCTTTCTTT
>TRBJ2-7|TRBD1|NA|TRBV2
CASSLGQAPYF
TGTGCCAGCAGTCTCGGACAGGCCCCGTACTTC
>TRBJ2-7|TRBD1|NA|TRBV28
CASSLEDRGYEQYF
TGTGCCAGCAGTCTTGAGGACAGGGGCTACGAGCAGTACTTC
>TRBJ2-2|TRBD1|NA|TRBV19
CASKGTGWITGELFF
TGTGCCAGTAAAGGGACAGGGTGGATAACCGGGGAGCTGTTTTTT
>TRBJ2-7|NA|NA|TRBV6-6
CATESRNEQYF
TGTGCCACCGAATCCAGGAACGAGCAGTACTTC
>TRBJ2-1|TRBD1|NA|TRBV7-3
CASSDDRGSLRFF
TGTGCCAGCAGCGACGACAGGGGTTCACTCCGGTTCTTC
>TRBJ2-7|NA|NA|TRBV6-5
CASSYLSGSYEQYF
TGTGCCAGCAGTTACCTTAGTGGGAGCTACGAGCAGTACTTC